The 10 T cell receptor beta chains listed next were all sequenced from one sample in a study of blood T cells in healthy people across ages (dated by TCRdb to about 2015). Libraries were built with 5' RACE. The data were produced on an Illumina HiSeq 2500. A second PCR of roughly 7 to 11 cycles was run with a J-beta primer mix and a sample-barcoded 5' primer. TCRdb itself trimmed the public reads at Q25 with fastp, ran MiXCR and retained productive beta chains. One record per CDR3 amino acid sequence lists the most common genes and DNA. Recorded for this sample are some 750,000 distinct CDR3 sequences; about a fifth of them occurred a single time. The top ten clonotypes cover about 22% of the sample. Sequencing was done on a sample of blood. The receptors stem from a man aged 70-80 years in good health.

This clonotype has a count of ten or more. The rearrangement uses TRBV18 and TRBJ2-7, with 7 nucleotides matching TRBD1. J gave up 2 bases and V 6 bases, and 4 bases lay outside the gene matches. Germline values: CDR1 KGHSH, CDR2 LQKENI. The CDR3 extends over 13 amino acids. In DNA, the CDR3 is TGTGCCAGCTCCCTGGGACAGCCCTACGAGCAGTACGTC. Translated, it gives CASSLGQPYEQYV.

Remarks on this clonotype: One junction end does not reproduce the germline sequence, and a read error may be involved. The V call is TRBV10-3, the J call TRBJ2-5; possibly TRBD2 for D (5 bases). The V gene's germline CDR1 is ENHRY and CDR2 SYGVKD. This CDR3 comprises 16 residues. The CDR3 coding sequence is TGCGCCATCAGTGAGTCCGGGGTTTCGCCTGGGGAGACCCAGTACTTC. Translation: CAISESGVSPGETQYF.

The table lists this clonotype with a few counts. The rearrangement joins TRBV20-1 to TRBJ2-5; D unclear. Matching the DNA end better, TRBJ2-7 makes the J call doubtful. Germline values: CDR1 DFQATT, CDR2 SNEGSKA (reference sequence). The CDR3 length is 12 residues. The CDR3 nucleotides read TGCAGTGCTATATCAGCTGCCTACGAGCAGTACTTC. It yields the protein CSAISAAYEQYF.

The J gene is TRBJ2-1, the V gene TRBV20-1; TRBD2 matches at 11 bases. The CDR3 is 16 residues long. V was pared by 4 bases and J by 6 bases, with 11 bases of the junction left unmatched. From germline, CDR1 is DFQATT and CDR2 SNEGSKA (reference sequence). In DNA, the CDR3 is TGCAGTGCTAAACCCACACTAGCGGGAGTAGGCAATGAGCAGTTCTTC. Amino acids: CSAKPTLAGVGNEQFF.

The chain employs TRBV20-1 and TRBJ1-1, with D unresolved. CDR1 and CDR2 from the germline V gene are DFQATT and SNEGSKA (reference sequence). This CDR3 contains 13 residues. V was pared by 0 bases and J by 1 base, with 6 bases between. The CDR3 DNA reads TGCAGTGCTAGAGAAAATTGGAACACTGAAGCTTTCTTT. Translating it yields CSARENWNTEAFF.

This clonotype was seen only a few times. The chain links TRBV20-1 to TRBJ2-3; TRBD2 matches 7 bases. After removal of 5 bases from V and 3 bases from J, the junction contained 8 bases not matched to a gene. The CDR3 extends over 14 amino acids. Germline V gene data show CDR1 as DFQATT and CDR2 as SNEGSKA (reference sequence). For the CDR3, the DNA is TGCAGTGCTGTGACTAGCCTGGGGACAGATACGCAGTATTTT. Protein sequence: CSAVTSLGTDTQYF.

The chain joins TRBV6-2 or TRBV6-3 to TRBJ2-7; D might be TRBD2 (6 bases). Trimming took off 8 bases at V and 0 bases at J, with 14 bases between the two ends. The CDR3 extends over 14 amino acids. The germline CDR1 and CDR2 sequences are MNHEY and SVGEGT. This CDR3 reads CASCRRDLSYEQYV. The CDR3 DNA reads TGTGCCAGCTGTCGGAGGGACCTCTCCTACGAGCAGTACGTC.

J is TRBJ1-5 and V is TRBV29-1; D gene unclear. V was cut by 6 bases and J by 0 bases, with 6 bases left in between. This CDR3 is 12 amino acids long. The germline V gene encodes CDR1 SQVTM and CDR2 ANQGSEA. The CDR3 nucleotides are TGCAGCGTGAGCAATAGCAATCAGCCCCAGCATTTT. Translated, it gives CSVSNSNQPQHF.

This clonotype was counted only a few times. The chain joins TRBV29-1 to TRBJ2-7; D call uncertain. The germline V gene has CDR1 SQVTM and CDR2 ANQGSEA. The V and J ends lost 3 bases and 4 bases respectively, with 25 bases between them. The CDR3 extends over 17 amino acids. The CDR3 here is CSVDLVITTSPSYEQYV. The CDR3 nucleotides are TGCAGCGTTGATCTTGTGATAACGACATCGCCTAGTTACGAGCAGTACGTC.

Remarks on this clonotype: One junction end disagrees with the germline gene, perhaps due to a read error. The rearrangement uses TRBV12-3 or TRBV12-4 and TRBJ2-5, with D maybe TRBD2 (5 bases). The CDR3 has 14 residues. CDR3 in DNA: TGTGCCGGCAGTTCGGGGAGTGTTGTCGAGACCCAGTACTTC. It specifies CAGSSGSVVETQYF.